Listed here are 2 T cell receptor beta chains from one sample, sequenced in a study of identical twins. TCRdb recomputed calls from the 5' RACE reads with MiXCR, one row per CDR3 protein. This table has 15,000 to 20,000 distinct CDR3 sequences, about two thirds appearing once. Input material: memory (CD45RO+) T cells sorted from blood. The receptors were sampled from a woman under 30 in good health. This table probably holds off-target reads from a library built for another chain.

In its sample, this clonotype was seen a few times. The rearrangement links TRBV20-1 to TRBJ2-2; 7 positions match TRBD2. V shed 6 bases, J shed 3 bases, and the junction held 10 bases outside the gene matches. This CDR3 contains 15 residues. CDR1 and CDR2 from the germline V gene are DFQATT and SNEGSKA (reference sequence). The CDR3 DNA sequence: TGCAGTGCCCGACGCGAGCGGGGCTACACCGGGGAGCTGTTTTTT. Translation gives CSARRERGYTGELFF.

This clonotype showed up just a few times. J is TRBJ2-2 and V is TRBV7-9; D is unclear. Germline V gene lookup returns CDR1 SEHNR and CDR2 FQNEAQ (reference sequence). The CDR3 consists of 13 residues. The V gene lost 0 bases and the J gene lost 5 bases, with 4 bases spanning the gap. This CDR3 reads CASSLAVTGELFF. Written as DNA, the CDR3 is TGTGCCAGCAGCTTAGCGGTTACCGGGGAGCTGTTTTTT.